The rows below give T cell receptor beta chains drawn from one sample of a study of blood T cells in healthy people across ages. Using its own MiXCR run on the 5' RACE reads, TCRdb lists one record per CDR3 protein. This sample has 1.5 million to 2 million distinct CDR3 sequences, with over 25% found just once. Sequenced sample: blood. The receptors were gathered from a woman in her 30s in good health. The CDR3 runs from the conserved cysteine through the conserved F or W. Each record gives: D gene, V gene, clone size, J gene, CDR3 protein, CDR3 DNA. A D gene is named only where the DNA matches it firmly. Size tells how often a clone was seen (once, few, many) or the class of an expanded clone, and some rows leave it out.

d_call: .; v_call: TRBV27; clone_size: few; j_call: TRBJ2-7; cdr3_aa: CATKGRISYEQYF; cdr3_nt: TGTGCCACTAAGGGACGAATCTCCTACGAGCAGTACTTC
d_call: TRBD1; v_call: TRBV27; clone_size: .; j_call: TRBJ2-1; cdr3_aa: CASSLTGGYEQFF; cdr3_nt: TGTGCCAGTAGTTTGACAGGGGGATATGAGCAGTTCTTC
d_call: TRBD1; v_call: TRBV20-1; clone_size: .; j_call: TRBJ2-7; cdr3_aa: CSARGTGGVEQYF; cdr3_nt: TGCAGCGCGCGCGGGACAGGGGGTGTCGAGCAGTACTTC
d_call: .; v_call: TRBV28; clone_size: .; j_call: TRBJ2-7; cdr3_aa: CAAKGEGSYEQYF; cdr3_nt: TGTGCCGCCAAGGGGGAGGGGTCCTACGAGCAGTACTTC
d_call: .; v_call: TRBV19; clone_size: few; j_call: TRBJ2-4; cdr3_aa: CASSRTPERRTALAKNIQYF; cdr3_nt: TGTGCCAGTAGTAGAACCCCAGAAAGGAGGACAGCGCTAGCCAAAAACATTCAGTACTTC
d_call: .; v_call: TRBV20-1; clone_size: many; j_call: TRBJ2-7; cdr3_aa: CSAGVGPSYEQYF; cdr3_nt: TGCAGTGCTGGTGTTGGTCCCTCCTACGAGCAGTACTTC
d_call: .; v_call: TRBV6-4; clone_size: many; j_call: TRBJ2-3; cdr3_aa: CASSDPGSSDTQYF; cdr3_nt: TGTGCCAGCAGTGACCCAGGGAGCAGCGATACGCAGTATTTT
d_call: .; v_call: TRBV6-2/TRBV6-3; clone_size: .; j_call: TRBJ2-3; cdr3_aa: CANSYLADTQYF; cdr3_nt: TGTGCCAACAGTTACCTGGCAGATACGCAGTATTTT
d_call: TRBD1; v_call: TRBV7-2; clone_size: many; j_call: TRBJ2-1; cdr3_aa: CASSSYRGDYNEQFF; cdr3_nt: TGTGCCAGCAGCTCGTACAGGGGCGACTACAATGAGCAGTTCTTC
d_call: .; v_call: TRBV5-5; clone_size: few; j_call: TRBJ2-2; cdr3_aa: CASSLAISNTGELFF; cdr3_nt: TGTGCCAGCAGTCTAGCGATATCGAACACCGGGGAGCTGTTTTTT
d_call: TRBD1; v_call: TRBV6-5; clone_size: many; j_call: TRBJ1-5; cdr3_aa: CASSPGQRQPQHF; cdr3_nt: TGTGCCAGCAGCCCGGGACAGCGCCAGCCCCAGCATTTT
d_call: TRBD2; v_call: TRBV20-1; clone_size: few; j_call: TRBJ2-1; cdr3_aa: CSPGLADEQFF; cdr3_nt: TGCAGTCCCGGACTAGCGGATGAGCAGTTCTTC
d_call: .; v_call: TRBV4-3; clone_size: .; j_call: TRBJ2-7; cdr3_aa: CASSQGRRTGVSYEQYF; cdr3_nt: TGCGCCAGCAGCCAAGGGAGGAGGACGGGGGTCTCCTACGAGCAGTACTTC
d_call: TRBD1; v_call: TRBV12-3/TRBV12-4; clone_size: few; j_call: TRBJ2-5; cdr3_aa: CASSGGQGVETRYF; cdr3_nt: TGTGCCAGCAGTGGGGGACAGGGCGTTGAGACCCGGTACTTC
d_call: TRBD1; v_call: TRBV14; clone_size: .; j_call: TRBJ1-2; cdr3_aa: CASSDSGTGAYGYTF; cdr3_nt: TGTGCCAGCAGCGATTCCGGGACAGGCGCTTATGGCTACACCTTC
d_call: .; v_call: TRBV7-2; clone_size: few; j_call: TRBJ1-2; cdr3_aa: CASAPQVPYGYTF; cdr3_nt: TGTGCCAGCGCACCACAGGTTCCCTATGGCTACACCTTC
d_call: .; v_call: TRBV28; clone_size: .; j_call: TRBJ1-2; cdr3_aa: CASSSAGRVSSNYGYTF; cdr3_nt: TGTGCCAGCAGTTCTGCGGGCAGGGTGAGCTCTAACTATGGCTACACCTTC
d_call: .; v_call: TRBV5-1; clone_size: few; j_call: TRBJ2-1; cdr3_aa: CASSEGGPGNEQFF; cdr3_nt: TGCGCCAGCAGCGAGGGGGGACCCGGCAATGAGCAGTTCTTC
d_call: .; v_call: TRBV20-1; clone_size: many; j_call: TRBJ1-2; cdr3_aa: CSATTPGAGGYTF; cdr3_nt: TGCAGTGCTACGACTCCAGGGGCTGGCGGCTACACCTTC
d_call: TRBD1; v_call: TRBV10-2; clone_size: .; j_call: TRBJ1-2; cdr3_aa: CASSEQGAKGYTF; cdr3_nt: TGCGCCAGCAGTGAGCAGGGGGCGAAGGGCTACACCTTC
d_call: .; v_call: TRBV29-1; clone_size: .; j_call: TRBJ1-5; cdr3_aa: CSVVGGPGQPQHF; cdr3_nt: TGCAGCGTTGTAGGGGGGCCCGGACAGCCCCAGCATTTT
d_call: .; v_call: TRBV10-3; clone_size: .; j_call: TRBJ1-4; cdr3_aa: CAISDPTGGALNEKLFF; cdr3_nt: TGTGCCATCAGTGACCCCACGGGAGGGGCGCTTAATGAAAAACTGTTTTTT
d_call: TRBD1; v_call: TRBV27; clone_size: few; j_call: TRBJ1-2; cdr3_aa: CASSSRDRAHGYTF; cdr3_nt: TGTGCCAGCAGTTCTCGGGACAGGGCCCATGGCTACACCTTC
d_call: TRBD1; v_call: TRBV6-1; clone_size: few; j_call: TRBJ1-2; cdr3_aa: CASQDPGDRDIANYGYTF; cdr3_nt: TGTGCCAGCCAAGACCCGGGGGACAGGGACATCGCCAACTATGGCTACACCTTC
d_call: TRBD1; v_call: TRBV5-1; clone_size: many; j_call: TRBJ1-2; cdr3_aa: CASSMDRDGYTF; cdr3_nt: TGCGCCAGCAGCATGGACAGGGATGGCTACACCTTC
d_call: .; v_call: TRBV12-3/TRBV12-4; clone_size: .; j_call: TRBJ2-7; cdr3_aa: CASRLGPSYEQYF; cdr3_nt: TGTGCCAGCAGGCTCGGACCTTCCTACGAGCAGTACTTC
d_call: TRBD1; v_call: TRBV6-5; clone_size: .; j_call: TRBJ2-1; cdr3_aa: CASSPPGQVYNEQFF; cdr3_nt: TGTGCCAGCAGTCCCCCGGGACAGGTATACAATGAGCAGTTCTTC
d_call: TRBD1; v_call: TRBV20-1; clone_size: .; j_call: TRBJ2-4; cdr3_aa: CSATTAGQGAGFSKNIQYF; cdr3_nt: TGCAGTGCCACCACAGCGGGACAGGGGGCCGGGTTTTCAAAAAACATTCAGTACTTC
d_call: .; v_call: TRBV7-2; clone_size: many; j_call: TRBJ2-5; cdr3_aa: CASTDVGDETQYF; cdr3_nt: TGTGCCAGCACCGACGTGGGAGATGAGACCCAGTACTTC
d_call: .; v_call: TRBV6-5; clone_size: .; j_call: TRBJ2-7; cdr3_aa: CASSYEGVSYNEQYF; cdr3_nt: TGTGCCAGCAGTTACGAGGGGGTTTCCTACAATGAGCAGTACTTC
d_call: TRBD2; v_call: TRBV7-2; clone_size: .; j_call: TRBJ2-5; cdr3_aa: CASSFGVAGITQETQYF; cdr3_nt: TGTGCCAGCAGCTTCGGCGTAGCGGGGATAACACAAGAGACCCAGTACTTC